Listed here is a single T cell receptor (beta chain). Per the germline V gene, CDR1 is MNHEY and CDR2 is SVGAGI. This CDR3 region has 14 residues. Trimming took 2 bases from V and 7 from J, leaving 11 bases between them. The source of the sample is a study of human T cells and chemical hapten exposure. Study as a whole: For sensitization, 2% DPC was applied to a roughly 2 cm by roughly 2 cm patch of upper inner arm skin. Weekly scalp doses of diphenylcyclopropenone were given to patients during the roughly 24-week study.

TCRdb reprocessed the RACE reads with MiXCR, giving one entry per CDR3 protein. In the table there are about 82,000 distinct CDR3 sequences, 10% to 15% of which are singletons. Time point described: patch test 3, about 24 weeks after DPC sensitization. Treatment denoted: therapeutic diphenylcyclopropenone sensitization with weekly scalp DPC. Those who donated were patients with alopecia, 18 to 70 years of age, and suitable for DPC. The sequencing here drew on whole blood, taken in connection with sensitization to the hapten diphenylcyclopropenone (DPC). This TCR came from a woman between 45 and 65 years old with alopecia areata. Some clones in this sample may be carry-over from other donors' samples. V gene TRBV6-5 combines with J gene TRBJ2-2; the D gene is possibly TRBD1 (6 bases). CDR3 amino acids: CASSYQGIGGELFF. For the CDR3, the DNA is TGTGCCAGCAGTTACCAGGGGATCGGCGGGGAGCTGTTTTTT.